This paragraph reports one TCR beta chain. Its specificity is not known. This sample is drawn from a study of STAT3 mutations in large granular lymphocyte leukemia. Study-wide background: More than half of T-LGLL patients received immunosuppressive therapy.

Notes on the study in general: Some patients had dominant TCR clones larger than their STAT3 mutant burden. Every T-LGLL patient had at least one immunodominant TCRbeta clonotype. TCR clonotype switching after therapy occurred in about 35% of the 18 patients. Samples missed the first appearance of the clone.

The method was immunoSEQ multiplex PCR; TCRdb's version includes in-frame clones alone and lacks a portion of them. The sample holds 8,000 to 13,000 clones; 70% to 90% are singletons and the top ten take about a quarter. This clonotype originated in a man aged 55 to 70 with T-cell large granular lymphocyte leukemia. Some clones in this sample may be carry-over from other donors' samples. Sequencing was carried out using peripheral blood mononuclear cells.

CDR3 bases: TGTGCCAGCACCCCTCGGGGGGCTGCTAATGAAAAACTGTTTTTT. Its protein product is CASTPRGAANEKLFF. V and J are TRBV7-9 and TRBJ1-4; D may be TRBD1 (6 bases). The V end lost 7 bases, the J end lost 3 bases, and 15 bases lay between the germline ends. The CDR3 is made up of 15 amino acids. Germline CDR1 and CDR2: SEHNR and FQNEAQ (reference sequence).